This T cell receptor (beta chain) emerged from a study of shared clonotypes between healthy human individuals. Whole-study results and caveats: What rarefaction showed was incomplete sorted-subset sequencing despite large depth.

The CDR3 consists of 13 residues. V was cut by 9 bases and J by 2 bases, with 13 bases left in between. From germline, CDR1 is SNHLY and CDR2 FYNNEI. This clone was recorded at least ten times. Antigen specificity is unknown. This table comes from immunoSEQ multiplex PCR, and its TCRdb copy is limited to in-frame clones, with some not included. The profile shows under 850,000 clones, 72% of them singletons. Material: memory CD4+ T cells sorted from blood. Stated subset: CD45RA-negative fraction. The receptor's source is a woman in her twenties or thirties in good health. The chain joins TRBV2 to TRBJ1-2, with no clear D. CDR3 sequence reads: CASGDLSNYGYTF. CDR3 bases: TGTGCCAGTGGGGATTTATCCAACTATGGCTACACCTTC.